This passage covers 10 T cell receptor beta chains from one sample sequenced in a study of blood T cells in healthy people across ages. Then a second PCR, running about 6 to 11 cycles, was carried out with a sample-barcoded 5' primer and a J-beta primer mix. TCRdb redid the calling of the 5' RACE reads with MiXCR, one entry per CDR3 protein. Of approximately 850,000 distinct CDR3 sequences in the sample, about three fifths were seen once. The specimen was blood. These receptors were obtained from a man aged 25 to 40 in good health.

For the CDR3, the DNA is TGTGCCAGCAGTTCCCTACAGGGATTTTACACCTTC. It yields the protein CASSSLQGFYTF. The chain links TRBV6-6 to TRBJ1-2; the D gene is possibly TRBD1 (6 bases). V lost 4 bases to trimming and J lost 11 bases, with 14 bases between them. CDR1 is MNHNY and CDR2 is SVGAGI in the germline V gene (reference sequence). The CDR3 is 12 amino acids.

This clonotype was seen more than once but under ten times. The chain combines TRBV2 with TRBJ2-4, with a possible D match to TRBD2 (6 bases). Germline lookup yields CDR1 SNHLY and CDR2 FYNNEI. CDR3 length equals 15 residues. Trimming stripped 3 bases from V and 6 bases from J, with 15 bases between. This chain's CDR3 is CASSDRRGASNIQYF. The CDR3 bases are TGTGCCAGCAGTGATAGGCGGGGAGCTTCAAACATTCAGTACTTC.

This sequence joins TRBV9 and TRBJ1-2, with D hard to call. The germline V gene encodes CDR1 SGDLS and CDR2 YYNGEE. This CDR3 has 15 amino acids. Trimming took 0 bases from V and 3 from J, leaving 12 bases between them. CDR3 amino acids: CASSVAVTIYYGYTF. CDR3 nucleotide sequence: TGTGCCAGCAGCGTAGCTGTGACAATTTACTATGGCTACACCTTC.

The gene calls are TRBV9 and TRBJ2-3; D gene unclear. V lost 0 bases to trimming and J lost 1 base, with 6 bases between them. Germline CDR1 is SGDLS and CDR2 is YYNGEE. The CDR3 has 14 amino acids. CDR3 amino acids: CASSVGLRTDTQYF. In DNA form, the CDR3 reads TGTGCCAGCAGCGTAGGTCTCCGCACAGATACGCAGTATTTT. Full variable domain (outside the CDR3, taken from reference TRBV9 and TRBJ2-3): DSGVTQTPKHLITATGQRVTLRCSPRSGDLSVYWYQQSLDQGLQFLIQYYNGEERAKGNILERFSAQQFPDLHSELNLSSLELGDSALYFCASSVGLRTDTQYFGPGTRLTVL.

The CDR3 DNA reads TGTGCCAGCAGCCCTAAAGGACAGGGGGTGAACTATGGCTACACCTTC. It yields the protein CASSPKGQGVNYGYTF. The chain is built from TRBV6-6 and TRBJ1-2, with 10 nucleotides matching TRBD1. V trimming: 6 bases; J trimming: 2 bases; junction bases outside the gene matches: 9. Germline assignment: CDR1 MNHNY and CDR2 SVGAGI (reference sequence). CDR3 length: 16 amino acids.

The rearrangement links TRBV7-9 to TRBJ2-2; D not resolved. The CDR3 runs 14 residues. V lost 0 bases and J lost 8, with 10 bases in between. The germline gives CDR1 SEHNR, CDR2 FQNEAQ (reference sequence). The CDR3 DNA follows: TGTGCCAGCAGCTTAGCCGGACCCCGGGGGGAGCTGTTTTTT. Its protein product is CASSLAGPRGELFF.

The rearrangement uses TRBV7-2 and TRBJ2-1; the match to TRBD2 covers 13 bases. The CDR3 contains 16 residues. V dropped 5 bases and J dropped 4; count of bases not matched to a gene: 5. Germline V gives CDR1 SGHTA, CDR2 FQGNSA. CDR3 nucleotides: TGTGCCAGCAGCCCTATACTAGCGGGAGGGTACAATGAGCAGTTCTTC. It yields the protein CASSPILAGGYNEQFF. Looking up the rest from reference TRBV7-2 and TRBJ2-1 gives the full variable domain: GAGVSQSPSNKVTEKGKDVELRCDPISGHTALYWYRQSLGQGLEFLIYFQGNSAPDKSGLPSDRFSAERTGGSVSTLTIQRTQQEDSAVYLCASSPILAGGYNEQFFGPGTRLTVL.

In its sample, this clonotype was seen once. This rearrangement joins TRBV7-3 to TRBJ2-5, with TRBD2 matching 7 bases. The closer fit of TRBJ2-7 to the DNA end suggests the J call may be wrong. CDR3 length: 15 residues. Per germline, CDR1 SGHTA and CDR2 FQGTGA. The CDR3 loop reads CASSSIPAGVGEQYF. The CDR3 nucleotides are TGTGCCAGCAGCTCGATCCCCGCGGGAGTCGGCGAGCAGTACTTC.

This clonotype has more than one count but fewer than ten. This chain links TRBV28 with TRBJ1-2, with 7 bases matching TRBD1. Germline loops: CDR1 MDHEN, CDR2 SYDVKM. Trimming took 6 bases from V and 2 from J; bases not matched to a gene: 6. CDR3 length: 14 residues. In nucleotides, the CDR3 is TGTGCCAGCAGGAGACAGGGCCGCAACTATGGCTACACCTTC. Amino acid sequence: CASRRQGRNYGYTF.

A few counts support this clonotype. The rearrangement uses TRBV29-1 and TRBJ2-1, with a tentative D call TRBD2 (6 bases). V was pared by 4 bases and J by 4 bases, with 17 bases between. Germline CDR1 is SQVTM and CDR2 is ANQGSEA. This CDR3 is 15 amino acids long. The CDR3, as DNA: TGCAGCGTTGTCCAAAGCGGGTCCTTTTACAATGAGCAGTTCTTC. Amino acids: CSVVQSGSFYNEQFF.